These T cell receptor beta chains were read from a single sample in a study of regulatory T cells in long-lasting Graves disease. A single record per CDR3 protein comes from TCRdb applying MiXCR to the multiplex PCR reads. The sample shows around 450,000 distinct CDR3 sequences, about 22% of them seen only once. The specimen comprised peripheral blood mononuclear cells (PBMCs), sampled when the disease was refractory, from a patient treated with antithyroid drugs. These receptors were taken from a female donor with Graves disease. The CDR3 runs from the conserved cysteine through the conserved F or W. A D gene is named only where the DNA matches it firmly. Size tells how often a clone was seen (once, few, many) or the class of an expanded clone, and some rows leave it out.

TGCAGTGCTGTCGGGACTAGCGGTTACGAGCAGTACTTC	CSAVGTSGYEQYF	many	TRBD2	TRBV20-1	TRBJ2-7
TGTGCCAGCAGTTTAGGACAGGCCGTCCATTATAATTCACCCCTCCACTTT	CASSLGQAVHYNSPLHF	many	TRBD1	TRBV28	TRBJ1-6
TGTGCCAGTAGTATAGCTGGGAGTAGCGGGACGAGCTCCTACGAGCAGTACTTC	CASSIAGSSGTSSYEQYF	-	TRBD2	TRBV19	TRBJ2-7
TGTGCCAGCAGAGGGGGACAGGGATCGGGTCAGCCCCAGCATTTT	CASRGGQGSGQPQHF	many	TRBD1	TRBV6-1	TRBJ1-5
TGTGCCAGCAGCTTAATGCAGGGGGCAGGCGAGCAGTACTTC	CASSLMQGAGEQYF	many	TRBD1	TRBV7-3	TRBJ2-7
TGTGCCAGCAGCTTAGGGGTGGCTAGCGGGGGGGCCCGGGAGACCCAGTACTTC	CASSLGVASGGARETQYF	few	TRBD2	TRBV7-2	TRBJ2-5
TGTGCCAGCAGCTTGGACGTCTCTGGGGCCAACGTCCTGACTTTC	CASSLDVSGANVLTF	many	-	TRBV5-1	TRBJ2-6
TGTGCCACCAGTGGAGGAGGGATAACCTACGAGCAGTACTTC	CATSGGGITYEQYF	many	-	TRBV24-1	TRBJ2-7
TGTGCCAGCAGTTTACTTGGAGACATTCAGTACTTC	CASSLLGDIQYF	many	-	TRBV12-3/TRBV12-4	TRBJ2-4
TGTGCCAGCAGTTATTGGACTAGCGGGCAAGAGACCCAGTACTTC	CASSYWTSGQETQYF	-	TRBD2	TRBV25-1	TRBJ2-5
TGCAGCGTTGAGCGCAGGGGAACTGAAGCTTTCTTT	CSVERRGTEAFF	-	-	TRBV29-1	TRBJ1-1
TGTGCCAGCAGTTATGACAGGGGTCCCTACGAGCAGTACTTC	CASSYDRGPYEQYF	many	TRBD1	TRBV28	TRBJ2-7
TGTGCCAGCAGCCCAGGACATGAGTATCAGCCCCAGCATTTT	CASSPGHEYQPQHF	-	-	TRBV3-1	TRBJ1-5
TGTGCCAGCAGCGACCTAGCGGGAGGCCCGTTTGGGGCCAACGTCCTGACTTTC	CASSDLAGGPFGANVLTF	-	TRBD2	TRBV2	TRBJ2-6
TGTGTCAGCAGTTTGGCCGCGTCGGAGCCCCAGCATTTT	CVSSLAASEPQHF	-	-	TRBV12-3/TRBV12-4	TRBJ1-5
TGTGCCAGCAGTTACTCGAGGCGGACCCAAGAGACCCAGTACTTC	CASSYSRRTQETQYF	many	-	TRBV6-2/TRBV6-3	TRBJ2-5
TGTGCCAGCAGTGTTGGTTCCACAGGGGGAGCCTACGAGCAGTACTTC	CASSVGSTGGAYEQYF	many	TRBD1	TRBV28	TRBJ2-7
TGTGCCTGGAGTGAGGAGACAGCTTATAGCAATCAGCCCCAGCATTTT	CAWSEETAYSNQPQHF	-	-	TRBV30	TRBJ1-5
TGTGCCAGCAGCCAGGGACAGGGGACTGAAGCTTTCTTT	CASSQGQGTEAFF	many	TRBD1	TRBV6-1	TRBJ1-1
TGTGCCAGCAGTTTCCCTGCAGCTAGGAATGGCTACACCTTC	CASSFPAARNGYTF	-	-	TRBV28	TRBJ1-2
TGTGCCACCAGTACAGGGGATTCCTACGAGCAGTACTTC	CATSTGDSYEQYF	-	TRBD1	TRBV24-1	TRBJ2-7
TGTGCCAGCAGAACCTTGACAGGGACGGACACTGAAGCTTTCTTT	CASRTLTGTDTEAFF	many	TRBD1	TRBV9	TRBJ1-1
TGCAGTGCAACCCCGGCCAGGGGCGGCAAAAACATTCAGTACTTC	CSATPARGGKNIQYF	many	-	TRBV20-1	TRBJ2-4
TGTGCCAGCAGTTTATCGACGCAGGTCCCAGATACGCAGTATTTT	CASSLSTQVPDTQYF	many	-	TRBV27	TRBJ2-3
TGTGCCAGCAGCTCGCTACGGGGACGCCTCTCTGGAAACACCATATATTTT	CASSSLRGRLSGNTIYF	few	-	TRBV7-6	TRBJ1-3
TGTGCCAGTAGTGCCGTTGAGGCTTTCCTAGATGAGCAGTACTTC	CASSAVEAFLDEQYF	few	-	TRBV19	TRBJ2-7
TGTGCCAGCATGCCTAGCACAGATACGCAGTATTTT	CASMPSTDTQYF	-	-	TRBV28	TRBJ2-3
TGCAGCGTTCTCGACAGGGAGGGACATGGCTACACCTTC	CSVLDREGHGYTF	-	TRBD1	TRBV29-1	TRBJ1-2
TGCAGCGTTGTCACTACCCCGAACACCGGGGAGCTGTTTTTT	CSVVTTPNTGELFF	-	-	TRBV29-1	TRBJ2-2
TGTGCCAGCAGCCCTTGGACAGGGGACCTTTACGAGCAGTACTTC	CASSPWTGDLYEQYF	few	TRBD1	TRBV7-9	TRBJ2-7
TGTGCCAGCAGCTCGACTAGCGGGAGCGCAGATACGCAGTATTTT	CASSSTSGSADTQYF	-	TRBD2	TRBV7-2	TRBJ2-3
TGTGCCAGCAGCTTCTGGGGCAGTGCTCCTAACTATGGCTACACCTTC	CASSFWGSAPNYGYTF	few	-	TRBV7-9	TRBJ1-2
TGTGCCTGGAGAGACAAAAATGGATTCTATGGCTACACCTTC	CAWRDKNGFYGYTF	few	-	TRBV30	TRBJ1-2
TGTGCCAGCAGTTTAAGGAGGACAGGGGGCGCTGGGAGCAATCAGCCCCAGCATTTT	CASSLRRTGGAGSNQPQHF	many	TRBD1	TRBV28	TRBJ1-5
TGTGCCAGCAGCTTTACGGGGGGGCCTACAGATACGCAGTATTTT	CASSFTGGPTDTQYF	few	TRBD2	TRBV7-3	TRBJ2-3
TGCAGTGCTAGCGGACTAGCGGGCGACCTCTTC	CSASGLAGDLF	-	TRBD2	TRBV20-1	TRBJ2-4
TGTGCCACCAGTGATTTACCGACAGGGACGGAGTACGACAATGAGCAGTACTTC	CATSDLPTGTEYDNEQYF	-	TRBD1	TRBV24-1	TRBJ2-7
TGTGCCAGCAGTTTCACAGGGAAGGCAAGTTTTGAAGCTTTCTTT	CASSFTGKASFEAFF	many	-	TRBV28	TRBJ1-1
TGTGCCAGCAGCAATACCAAGAGACCCCAGTACTTC	CASSNTKRPQYF	many	-	TRBV12-3/TRBV12-4	TRBJ2-5
TGTGCCAGCAGTTCAGTAGCGGGACAGCCCCAGCATTTT	CASSSVAGQPQHF	-	-	TRBV6-2/TRBV6-3	TRBJ1-5
TGTGCCACCAGTCGGGGGTGGGTGGGCAATCAGCCCCAGCATTTT	CATSRGWVGNQPQHF	-	-	TRBV24-1	TRBJ1-5
TGTGCCAGCAGTTCGACTAGCATGGGAACAGATACGCAGTATTTT	CASSSTSMGTDTQYF	few	TRBD2	TRBV6-9	TRBJ2-3
TGTGCCAGCAGCTTGAGGGACAGGGGAGACATTCAGTACTTC	CASSLRDRGDIQYF	many	TRBD1	TRBV7-9	TRBJ2-4
TGTGCCAGCAGTGGTGCAGGGCCTGTTACTAATGAAAAACTGTTTTTT	CASSGAGPVTNEKLFF	many	-	TRBV27	TRBJ1-4
TGTGCCAGCAGCCAAGTCGGGGGGATGAACACTGAAGCTTTCTTT	CASSQVGGMNTEAFF	-	-	TRBV14	TRBJ1-1
TGTGCCAGCTGGAGGAACAGGGAAACAGATACGCAGTATTTT	CASWRNRETDTQYF	-	-	TRBV27	TRBJ2-3
TGTGCCAGCACCTACACCCAGGGGAGCTCTGGGGCCAACGTCCTGACTTTC	CASTYTQGSSGANVLTF	few	-	TRBV6-1	TRBJ2-6
TGTGCCACCAGCTCTAGCGGATACGAGCAGTACTTC	CATSSSGYEQYF	few	TRBD2	TRBV15	TRBJ2-7
TGTGCCAGCAGTTACCTCGCCCTAGCGGGAGGACCCTACGAGCAGTACTTC	CASSYLALAGGPYEQYF	many	TRBD2	TRBV6-5	TRBJ2-7
TGTGCCAGCAGCTTCCCCGGGGAAGATGACATTCAGTACTTC	CASSFPGEDDIQYF	many	-	TRBV11-3	TRBJ2-4
TGTGCCAGCAGCCTCCGAGGACTAAGAGAGACCCAGTACTTC	CASSLRGLRETQYF	many	-	TRBV28	TRBJ2-5
TGTGCCAGCTCCGGGCGGGACAGGGATGAGACCCAGTACTTC	CASSGRDRDETQYF	many	TRBD1	TRBV13	TRBJ2-5
TGTGCCACCAGTGATCGGGCTCTTTCATATGGCTACACCTTC	CATSDRALSYGYTF	many	-	TRBV24-1	TRBJ1-2